This T cell receptor beta chain was sequenced for a study of T-cell reconstitution after alpha-beta-depleted transplantation in children (TCRdb year 2016). The study in broad terms: The study quantitatively tracked T-cell immune reconstitution after TCRalphabeta/CD19-depleted allogeneic hematopoietic cell transplantation in children using TCR repertoire profiling.

Sequences SEHNR (CDR1) and FQNEAQ (CDR2) are obtained from the germline V gene (reference sequence). V gives up 7 bases and J gives up 0 bases, and the segment between their germline ends measures 16 bases. The CDR3 contains 17 residues, cysteine and phenylalanine counted. Only the CDR3 part of the read is kept: 51 bases, read in frame from the first base. Summary of the overall study and its limitations: In some patients, high TCRbeta diversity at day 60 was attributed to recipient T cells and intrathymic progenitors that had survived conditioning. Apparently early alphabetaT-cell count recovery about two months after transplant reportedly relied on only several hundred rapidly expanded clones derived from non-depleted graft cells. Over the following months the frequencies of hyperexpanded clones went down, and after one year T-cell counts and TCRbeta diversity were mostly credited to newly produced T cells.

The time point label of this sample denotes: day 60 (about 2 months) after transplantation. The treatment or condition label on this specimen signifies: allogeneic hematopoietic cell transplantation with graft depleted of TCRalphabeta T cells and CD19 B cells. Transplant recipients were children who received TCRalphabeta/CD19-depleted allogeneic hematopoietic cell grafts. Library preparation employed PCR. TCRdb lists the instrument as Illumina HiSeq 2500. Molecular barcoding was employed in the preparation of TCR libraries, with unique molecular identifiers being used to normalize TCRbeta repertoire quantification. Through fastp at Q25 and MiXCR, TCRdb rebuilt clones from the public reads, retaining in-frame beta chains. Every distinct CDR3 protein forms one entry, paired with its most common genes and DNA. The sample table holds over 85,000 distinct CDR3 sequences, of which 6% were seen once. The top ten hold 6.1% of the sample.

Points on this clonotype: There is no known antigen for this receptor. Within one base of it there is no much larger clone, and no base qualities were kept.

This receptor chain uses TRBV7-9 and TRBJ2-6; there is no confident call for the D gene. The source was PBMCs, mostly from graft donor cells, collected 60 days after TCRalphabeta/CD19-depleted stem cell transplant. The TCR originated in a female patient aged 2-10 years who had a stem cell transplant for Fanconi anemia, so the T cells may come from the graft donor. The nucleotide sequence reads TGTGCCAGCACTCCGACCCGGTCTAGCTCTGGGGCCAACGTCCTGACTTTC. Translated, it reads CASTPTRSSSGANVLTF.